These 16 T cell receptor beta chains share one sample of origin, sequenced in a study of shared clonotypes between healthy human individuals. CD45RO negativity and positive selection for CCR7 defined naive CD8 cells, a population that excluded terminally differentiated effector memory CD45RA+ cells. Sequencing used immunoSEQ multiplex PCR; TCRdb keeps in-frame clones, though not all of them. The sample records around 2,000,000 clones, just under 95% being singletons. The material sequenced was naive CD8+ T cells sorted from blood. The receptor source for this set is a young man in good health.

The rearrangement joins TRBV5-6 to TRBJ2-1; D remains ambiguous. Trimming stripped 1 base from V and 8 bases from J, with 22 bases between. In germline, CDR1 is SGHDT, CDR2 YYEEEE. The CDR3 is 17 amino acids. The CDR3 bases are TGTGCCAGCAGCTTGATTCCGGGCTGGGGAAATAGATATGAGCAGTTCTTC. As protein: CASSLIPGWGNRYEQFF.

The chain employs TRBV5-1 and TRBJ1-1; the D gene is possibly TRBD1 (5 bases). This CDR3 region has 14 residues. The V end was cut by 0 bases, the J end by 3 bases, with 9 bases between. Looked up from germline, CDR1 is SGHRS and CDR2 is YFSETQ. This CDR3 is CASSLEWGHTEAFF. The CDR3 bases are TGCGCCAGCAGCTTGGAATGGGGACACACTGAAGCTTTCTTT. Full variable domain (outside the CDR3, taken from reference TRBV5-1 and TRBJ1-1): KAGVTQTPRYLIKTRGQQVTLSCSPISGHRSVSWYQQTPGQGLQFLFEYFSETQRNKGNFPGRFSGRQFSNSRSEMNVSTLELGDSALYLCASSLEWGHTEAFFGQGTRLTVV.

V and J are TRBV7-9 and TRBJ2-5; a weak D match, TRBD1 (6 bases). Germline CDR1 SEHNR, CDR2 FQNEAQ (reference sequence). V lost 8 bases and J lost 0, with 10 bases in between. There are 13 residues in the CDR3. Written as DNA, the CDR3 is TGTGCCAGCGCCGGGACAAACCAAGAGACCCAGTACTTC. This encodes CASAGTNQETQYF.

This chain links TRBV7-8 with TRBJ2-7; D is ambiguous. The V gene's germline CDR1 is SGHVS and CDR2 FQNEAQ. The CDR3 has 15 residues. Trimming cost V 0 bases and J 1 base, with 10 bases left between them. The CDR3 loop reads CASSLASAGSYEQYF. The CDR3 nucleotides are TGTGCCAGCAGCTTAGCGTCGGCAGGTTCCTACGAGCAGTACTTC.

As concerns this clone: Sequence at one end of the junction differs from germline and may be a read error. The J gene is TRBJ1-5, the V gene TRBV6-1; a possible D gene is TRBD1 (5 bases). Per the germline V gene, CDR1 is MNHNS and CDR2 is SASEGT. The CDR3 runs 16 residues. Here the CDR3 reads CASREAGEGGNQPQHF. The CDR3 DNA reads TGTGCCAGCAGAGAAGCTGGGGAAGGGGGCAATCAGCCCCAGCATTTT.

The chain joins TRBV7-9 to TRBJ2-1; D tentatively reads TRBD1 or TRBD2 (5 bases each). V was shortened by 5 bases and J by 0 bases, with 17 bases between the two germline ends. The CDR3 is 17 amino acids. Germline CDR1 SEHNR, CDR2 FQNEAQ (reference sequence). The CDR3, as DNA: TGTGCCAGCAGCCCTATTAATGGGGGTAGCTCCTACAATGAGCAGTTCTTC. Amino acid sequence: CASSPINGGSSYNEQFF.

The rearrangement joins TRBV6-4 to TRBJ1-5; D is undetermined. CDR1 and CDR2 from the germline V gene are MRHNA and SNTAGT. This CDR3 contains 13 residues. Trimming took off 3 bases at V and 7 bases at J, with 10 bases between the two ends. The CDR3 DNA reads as TGTGCCAGCAGTGAGGACCCGTCACAGCCCCAGCATTTT. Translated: CASSEDPSQPQHF.

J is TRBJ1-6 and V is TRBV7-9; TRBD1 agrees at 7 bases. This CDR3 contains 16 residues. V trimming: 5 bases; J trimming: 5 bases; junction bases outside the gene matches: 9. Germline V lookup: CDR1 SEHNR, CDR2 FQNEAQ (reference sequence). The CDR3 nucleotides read TGTGCCAGCAGCATGAGGGGACAGATCAATAATTCACCCCTCCACTTT. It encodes CASSMRGQINNSPLHF.

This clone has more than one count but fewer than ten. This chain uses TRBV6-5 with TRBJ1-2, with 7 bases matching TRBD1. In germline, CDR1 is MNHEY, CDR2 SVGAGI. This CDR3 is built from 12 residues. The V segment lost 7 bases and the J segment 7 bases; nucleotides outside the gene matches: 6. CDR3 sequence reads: CASTEGAGGYTF. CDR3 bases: TGTGCCAGCACTGAGGGGGCGGGTGGCTACACCTTC.

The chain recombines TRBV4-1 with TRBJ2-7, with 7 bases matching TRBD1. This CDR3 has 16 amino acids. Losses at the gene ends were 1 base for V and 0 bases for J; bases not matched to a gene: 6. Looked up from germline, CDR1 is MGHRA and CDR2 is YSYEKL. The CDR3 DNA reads TGCGCCAGCAGCCAAGTCTCGACAGGGAGCTCCTACGAGCAGTACTTC. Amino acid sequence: CASSQVSTGSSYEQYF.

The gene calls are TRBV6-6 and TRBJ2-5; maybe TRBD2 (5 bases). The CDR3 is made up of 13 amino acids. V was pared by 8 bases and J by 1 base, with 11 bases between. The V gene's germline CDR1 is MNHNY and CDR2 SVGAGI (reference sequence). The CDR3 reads CASGEGLQETQYF. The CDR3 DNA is TGTGCCAGCGGTGAGGGTCTCCAAGAGACCCAGTACTTC.

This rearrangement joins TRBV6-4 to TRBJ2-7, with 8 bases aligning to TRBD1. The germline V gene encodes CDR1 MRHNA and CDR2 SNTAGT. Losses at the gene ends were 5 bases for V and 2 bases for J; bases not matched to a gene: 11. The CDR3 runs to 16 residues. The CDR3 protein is CASSPTGSRGPYEQYF. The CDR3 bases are TGTGCCAGCAGTCCAACGGGGAGCAGGGGGCCCTACGAGCAGTACTTC.

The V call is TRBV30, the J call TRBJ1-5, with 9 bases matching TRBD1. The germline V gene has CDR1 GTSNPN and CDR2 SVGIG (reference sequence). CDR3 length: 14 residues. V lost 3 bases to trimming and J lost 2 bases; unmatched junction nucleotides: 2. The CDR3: CAWSGDRGNQPQHF. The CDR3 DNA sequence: TGTGCCTGGAGCGGGGACAGGGGCAATCAGCCCCAGCATTTT.

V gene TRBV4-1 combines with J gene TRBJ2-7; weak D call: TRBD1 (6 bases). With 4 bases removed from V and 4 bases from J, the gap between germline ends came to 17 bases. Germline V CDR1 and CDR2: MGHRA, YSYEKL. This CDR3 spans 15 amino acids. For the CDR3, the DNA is TGCGCCAGCAGCCTGACCGGGACAAAGGGATACGAGCAGTACTTC. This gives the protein CASSLTGTKGYEQYF.

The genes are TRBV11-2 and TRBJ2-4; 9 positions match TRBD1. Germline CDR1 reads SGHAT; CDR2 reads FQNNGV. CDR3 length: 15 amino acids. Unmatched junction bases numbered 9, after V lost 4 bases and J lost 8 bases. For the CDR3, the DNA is TGTGCCAGCAGCTCTCGGACAGGGGCACTGGACATTCAGTACTTC. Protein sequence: CASSSRTGALDIQYF.

The CDR3 loop reads CASSLSGNEKLFF. CDR3 in DNA: TGTGCCAGCAGTTTATCTGGAAACGAAAAACTGTTTTTT. V gene TRBV27 combines with J gene TRBJ1-4, with D uncertain. The germline V gene has CDR1 MNHEY and CDR2 SMNVEV (reference sequence). Between the trimmed V and J ends, which lost 0 bases and 8 bases, there was a span of 7 bases. The CDR3 consists of 13 residues.